A selection of T cell receptor beta chains follows, all from one sample in a study of blood T cell repertoires in COVID-19. TCRdb's copy holds only in-frame clones and misses some; the assay was immunoSEQ multiplex PCR. In the table there are fewer than 450,000 clones, around 89% of which are singletons. The sequenced sample was PBMCs or T cells enriched from blood (not recorded which). These receptors originate from a woman between 18 and 30 years old who had recovered from COVID-19. Both conserved end residues are part of each CDR3. A D gene is named only where the DNA matches it firmly. Clone size is stated in some rows and not others, as once, few, many or a class when expanded.

cdr3_length: 15; v_call: TRBV7-9; clone_size: once; d_call: TRBD1; j_call: TRBJ2-3; cdr3_nt: TGTGCCAGCAGCCACTCAGGACAGGGAACAGATACGCAGTATTTT; cdr3_aa: CASSHSGQGTDTQYF
cdr3_length: 17; v_call: TRBV6-1; clone_size: .; d_call: .; j_call: TRBJ2-6; cdr3_nt: TGTGCCAGCAGTGAAGGCTTAATGAGCTCTGGGGCCAACGTCCTGACTTTC; cdr3_aa: CASSEGLMSSGANVLTF
cdr3_length: 15; v_call: TRBV2; clone_size: .; d_call: TRBD1; j_call: TRBJ1-1; cdr3_nt: TGTGCCAAGGACAGGGGTACACCGGGTGGCACTGAAGCTTTCTTT; cdr3_aa: CAKDRGTPGGTEAFF
cdr3_length: 15; v_call: TRBV30; clone_size: .; d_call: TRBD1; j_call: TRBJ1-3; cdr3_nt: TGTGCCTGGGATCAGGGGGGTTACTCTGGAAACACCATATATTTT; cdr3_aa: CAWDQGGYSGNTIYF
cdr3_length: 13; v_call: TRBV2; clone_size: .; d_call: TRBD1; j_call: TRBJ2-7; cdr3_nt: TGTGCCAGCAGAGTTGACAGGGGGTACGAGCAGTACTTC; cdr3_aa: CASRVDRGYEQYF
cdr3_length: 15; v_call: TRBV27; clone_size: .; d_call: TRBD1; j_call: TRBJ1-4; cdr3_nt: TGTGCCAGCAGTCCCTTGACAGGGGGCGTTGAAAAACTGTTTTTT; cdr3_aa: CASSPLTGGVEKLFF
cdr3_length: 15; v_call: TRBV5-1; clone_size: few; d_call: .; j_call: TRBJ1-5; cdr3_nt: TGCGCCAGCAGCTTACAGGGTTGGGGCAATCAGCCCCAGCATTTT; cdr3_aa: CASSLQGWGNQPQHF
cdr3_length: 16; v_call: TRBV7-2; clone_size: .; d_call: TRBD1; j_call: TRBJ2-1; cdr3_nt: TGTGCCAGCAGCTTAGCAGGGGGCGGATCCTACAATGAGCAGTTCTTC; cdr3_aa: CASSLAGGGSYNEQFF
cdr3_length: 16; v_call: TRBV4-2; clone_size: .; d_call: TRBD2; j_call: TRBJ2-3; cdr3_nt: TGTGCCAGCAGCCAAGTTGTTCTAGCGGGCACAGATACGCAGTATTTT; cdr3_aa: CASSQVVLAGTDTQYF
cdr3_length: 17; v_call: TRBV24-1; clone_size: .; d_call: TRBD1; j_call: TRBJ1-2; cdr3_nt: TGTGCCACCATCCCCCTCCGACAGGGTGAGGTATACGAGGGCTACACCTTC; cdr3_aa: CATIPLRQGEVYEGYTF
cdr3_length: 14; v_call: TRBV19; clone_size: .; d_call: TRBD1; j_call: TRBJ2-3; cdr3_nt: TGTGCCAGTAGGGACAGGGGGAAGGCAGATACGCAGTATTTT; cdr3_aa: CASRDRGKADTQYF
cdr3_length: 15; v_call: TRBV7-8; clone_size: .; d_call: TRBD1; j_call: TRBJ2-7; cdr3_nt: TGTGCCACGGAGCCCGGGACAGAGTCTTCCTACGAGCAGTACTTC; cdr3_aa: CATEPGTESSYEQYF
cdr3_length: 12; v_call: TRBV30; clone_size: .; d_call: .; j_call: TRBJ1-5; cdr3_nt: TGTGCCTGGAGTAGGGGGTATCAGCCCCAGCATTTT; cdr3_aa: CAWSRGYQPQHF
cdr3_length: 14; v_call: TRBV7-3; clone_size: .; d_call: TRBD2; j_call: TRBJ2-3; cdr3_nt: TGTGCCAGCAGCCTGCTAGCGGGCCCAGATACGCAGTATTTT; cdr3_aa: CASSLLAGPDTQYF
cdr3_length: 14; v_call: TRBV6-1; clone_size: .; d_call: .; j_call: TRBJ1-2; cdr3_nt: TGTGCCAGCAGTGAAGGGAGGGGACCCTATGGCTACACCTTC; cdr3_aa: CASSEGRGPYGYTF
cdr3_length: 14; v_call: TRBV28; clone_size: .; d_call: .; j_call: TRBJ1-1; cdr3_nt: TGTGCCAGCAACACGCGGGCCCCGAACACTGAAGCTTTCTTT; cdr3_aa: CASNTRAPNTEAFF
cdr3_length: 14; v_call: TRBV19; clone_size: .; d_call: .; j_call: TRBJ1-5; cdr3_nt: TGTGCCAGTAGTATTGGCGGCTTCAATCAGCCCCAGCATTTT; cdr3_aa: CASSIGGFNQPQHF
cdr3_length: 12; v_call: TRBV2; clone_size: few; d_call: TRBD1; j_call: TRBJ1-1; cdr3_nt: TGTGCCAGCAGGGCGGGACAGCTTGAAGCTTTCTTT; cdr3_aa: CASRAGQLEAFF
cdr3_length: 17; v_call: TRBV11-3; clone_size: .; d_call: .; j_call: TRBJ2-7; cdr3_nt: TGTGCCAGCAGCTTAGAGGGTGAGGGAAGGTCTCCCTACGAGCAGTACTTC; cdr3_aa: CASSLEGEGRSPYEQYF
cdr3_length: 15; v_call: TRBV6-1; clone_size: .; d_call: .; j_call: TRBJ2-3; cdr3_nt: TGTGCCAGCAGTGAAACCGGGACTGTCACAGATACGCAGTATTTT; cdr3_aa: CASSETGTVTDTQYF
cdr3_length: 12; v_call: TRBV28; clone_size: .; d_call: .; j_call: TRBJ2-2; cdr3_nt: TGTGCCAGGTACAGGGACACCGGGGAGCTGTTTTTT; cdr3_aa: CARYRDTGELFF
cdr3_length: 18; v_call: TRBV4-2; clone_size: .; d_call: .; j_call: TRBJ1-4; cdr3_nt: TGTGCCAGCAGCCATGACGTCCGGACTTATGCAACTAATGAAAAACTGTTTTTT; cdr3_aa: CASSHDVRTYATNEKLFF